This T cell receptor beta chain was identified in a study of PD-1 blockade in classical Hodgkin lymphoma (dated by TCRdb to the early 2020s). Notes on the research overall: Nivolumab dosing was 3 mg/kg intravenously every 2 weeks, continuing until either disease progression or unacceptable toxicity. The study used CyTOF and TCR beta sequencing to define a peripheral blood immune signature of response to PD-1 blockade in classical Hodgkin lymphoma. Here is what the overall study found, with its caveats: Trial patients with a complete response had baseline diversity similar to that of newly diagnosed patients, while partial responders and progressors had significantly lower diversity. A significant rise by C4D1 was seen in CD4+ but not CD8+ TCR diversity (p=0.0027 vs p=0.16), with the rise being most apparent in complete responders (p=0.02). Lower diversity was observed in patients in whom nivolumab was started less than 1 year after ASCT, and these patients were excluded from later analyses so that confounding by immune reconstitution would be avoided. The study was limited to a single clinical trial cohort, and causes of repertoire differences, possibly disease activity or prior therapy, remained undefined. Newly diagnosed patients were reported to have lower baseline TCR diversity than healthy donors, and relapsed/refractory patients were reported to have lower baseline TCR diversity still.

About this clone itself: There is no known antigen for this receptor. No clone much larger than this one lies a single base away; base qualities are absent.

The Qiagen DNeasy kit was used to extract genomic DNA both from unsorted PBMCs and from the negatively selected CD4+ and CD8+ fractions. Using primers that anneal to V and J segments, immunoSEQ multiplex PCR amplified the TCR beta CDR3 regions. Amplification bias was minimized using a synthetic immune receptor repertoire, and residual bias was removed computationally after sequencing. The source study handled its data this way. Repertoire diversity was quantified as the Shannon entropy index using custom Python scripts. Unsorted, CD4+ and CD8+ repertoires were analyzed separately, except for combined analyses in which CD4+ and CD8+ sequences were merged in silico. A clone counted as expanded when the clone's frequency after treatment rose at least 2-fold relative to C1D1, and clones undetected at baseline were given a pseudocount of 0.5. Singleton clones were defined as clones with 0 or 1 copy at C1D1, and non-singleton clones were defined as clones with 2 or more copies. By matching protein sequences in sorted samples from the same patient, clones expanded in unsorted samples were annotated as CD4+, CD8+ or unknown. Wilcoxon tests on paired samples were used to test changes in diversity from C1D1 to C4D1. The clones in this table, taken by TCRdb from immuneACCESS, are in-frame only. Not every clone is retained; where verified, under half of the shortfall comes from an unresolved V gene, and the cause of the rest is unknown. That table gives V, J and clone size, and the DNA gave D and trimming. The sample yields around 50,000 clones; around 89% were counted once. The biggest ten clones account for roughly 14% of the sample.

The trim is 6 bases for V and 1 base for J, with a gap of 12 bases between the germline ends. CDR1 and CDR2, looked up from the germline V gene, are MDHEN and SYDVKM. The CDR3 holds 15 amino acids from the cysteine to the phenylalanine. Only the CDR3 DNA stays, 45 bases, in frame from base 1. The time point label for this specimen denotes: cycle 4 day 1 (C4D1), after 5 to 7 weeks of nivolumab. Relapse after autologous stem cell transplantation had occurred in all trial patients, and cohorts A, B and C were distinguished by prior brentuximab vedotin exposure. A total of about 51 patients with relapsed/refractory classical Hodgkin lymphoma made up the trial cohort, and each patient's best overall response was complete response, partial response or progressive disease. In the multi-cohort phase II CheckMate 205 trial, trial patients received single-agent nivolumab. An independent review committee assessed best overall response by applying the 2007 International Working Group response criteria. PBMCs from the trial were collected at three points: immediately before nivolumab initiation (C1D1), and during therapy at cycle 2 day 1 and cycle 4 day 1. After peripheral blood was drawn into 8 mL Vacutainer Cell Preparation Tubes, PBMCs were isolated by centrifugation and then cryopreserved.

The chain is made from TRBV28 and TRBJ1-4, with the identity of the D gene unclear. The origin of this receptor is a human donor with classical Hodgkin lymphoma. The source was peripheral blood mononuclear cells (PBMCs), collected before the fourth cycle of nivolumab. The CDR3 in this case is CASRDQRLTNEKLFF. The DNA sequence reads TGTGCCAGCAGGGACCAACGGTTAACTAATGAAAAACTGTTTTTT. Reference TRBV28 and TRBJ1-4 proteins supply the regions before and after the CDR3; the full variable domain is: DVKVTQSSRYLVKRTGEKVFLECVQDMDHENMFWYRQDPGLGLRLIYFSYDVKMKEKGDIPEGYSVSREKKERFSLILESASTNQTSMYLCASRDQRLTNEKLFFGSGTQLSVL.